The 13 T cell receptor beta chains given below trace back to one sample, sequenced in a study of post-analysis software for immune sequencing data. Their antigens remain unidentified. Tagging with unique molecular identifiers was a feature of the TCR beta cDNA libraries. TCRdb itself ran the PCR reads through MiXCR, one entry per CDR3 protein. The table includes over 150,000 distinct CDR3 sequences, approximately 30% detected once. Study-level findings and limits: Included in a set of a few TRBV segments more frequent in patients than controls were TRBV5-6, TRBV5-1 and TRBV20-1.

The sample comprised blood. These receptors were collected from a girl aged 10 to 17 with multiple sclerosis.

The chain combines TRBV27 with TRBJ1-5; maybe TRBD1 (6 bases). CDR1 and CDR2 from the germline V gene are MNHEY and SMNVEV (reference sequence). The CDR3 totals 14 residues. Trimming removed 6 bases at V and 2 bases at J, with 11 bases between. Here the CDR3 reads CASSNRVGNQPQHF. CDR3 in DNA: TGTGCCAGCAGCAACAGGGTTGGCAATCAGCCCCAGCATTTT.

This clonotype was picked up many times. V is TRBV4-1 and J is TRBJ1-2; D gene uncertain. Trimming shortened V by 0 bases and J by 4 bases, and 15 bases separated the two germline ends. From germline, CDR1 is MGHRA and CDR2 YSYEKL. The CDR3 has 16 residues. This CDR3 is CASSQDSAGNSYGYTF. For the CDR3, the DNA is TGCGCCAGCAGCCAAGATTCGGCGGGTAATAGCTATGGCTACACCTTC.

In this sample, this clonotype turned up many times. The chain joins TRBV4-1 to TRBJ2-3, with 13 positions matching TRBD2. The germline gives CDR1 MGHRA, CDR2 YSYEKL. J lost 4 bases, V lost 1 base, and 8 bases had no gene match. The CDR3 covers 18 residues. The CDR3: CASSQALGTSGTSDTQYF. The CDR3, as DNA: TGCGCCAGCAGCCAAGCCCTCGGGACTAGCGGGACTTCAGATACGCAGTATTTT.

In this sample, this clonotype turned up a few times. The chain carries TRBV27 and TRBJ2-1; possibly TRBD2 for D (5 bases). Trimming removed 3 bases at V and 8 bases at J, with 11 bases between. CDR1 MNHEY and CDR2 SMNVEV come from the germline V gene (reference sequence). The CDR3 has 13 amino acids. In nucleotides, the CDR3 is TGTGCCAGCAGTTTTGTGAGGGCTCATGAGCAGTTCTTC. Protein: CASSFVRAHEQFF.

A remark on this clonotype: A single base separates this from a much larger clone, so it may be a read error. A read error is likely, as this CDR3 ends without the conserved phenylalanine or tryptophan. The CDR3 DNA follows: TGTGCCAGCAGCGTAGCGCCGACTAGCGGGAATAATGAGCAGTTCGTC. Protein product: CASSVAPTSGNNEQFV. The rearrangement joins TRBV9 to TRBJ2-1; 11 bases map to TRBD2. Germline values: CDR1 SGDLS, CDR2 YYNGEE. V was pared by 0 bases and J by 7 bases, with 6 bases of the junction left unmatched. This CDR3 spans 16 amino acids.

This clonotype was counted ten times or more. The chain uses TRBV6-5 and TRBJ2-5; no reliable D call. Germline CDR1 reads MNHEY; CDR2 reads SVGAGI. Trimming shortened V by 8 bases and J by 2 bases, and 12 bases separated the two germline ends. The CDR3 is 13 amino acids. CDR3 residues: CASGPDGQETQYF. CDR3 nucleotides: TGTGCCAGCGGGCCGGACGGTCAAGAGACCCAGTACTTC.

This clonotype came up a few times. The chain combines TRBV5-6 with TRBJ1-2; the D gene is possibly TRBD1 (5 bases). Germline V gene data show CDR1 as SGHDT and CDR2 as YYEEEE. CDR3 length: 13 residues. Trimming took off 7 bases at V and 5 bases at J, with 15 bases between the two ends. The CDR3: CASQPGPCYGYTF. The DNA for the CDR3 is TGTGCCAGCCAGCCGGGACCGTGTTATGGCTACACCTTC. Variable domain in full (rest from reference TRBV5-6 and TRBJ1-2): DAGVTQSPTHLIKTRGQQVTLRCSPKSGHDTVSWYQQALGQGPQFIFQYYEEEERQRGNFPDRFSGHQFPNYSSELNVNALLLGDSALYLCASQPGPCYGYTFGSGTRLTVV.

The gene calls are TRBV7-8 and TRBJ2-1; D might be TRBD2 (6 bases). Trimming removed 8 bases from V and 5 bases from J, with 19 bases in between. CDR3 length equals 15 residues. Per germline, CDR1 SGHVS and CDR2 FQNEAQ. CDR3 in DNA: TGTGCCAGCCTCTTGAGATCGGGGAGGAACAATGAGCAGTTCTTC. It translates to CASLLRSGRNNEQFF.

The chain uses TRBV7-9 and TRBJ2-5; D is perhaps TRBD2 (6 bases). The CDR3 is 13 residues long. V was cut by 5 bases and J by 8 bases, with 15 bases left in between. Germline V CDR1 and CDR2: SEHNR, FQNEAQ (reference sequence). The CDR3 nucleotides are TGTGCCAGCAGCGAGGGACTCCTCATAACCCAGTACTTC. Its protein is CASSEGLLITQYF.

This rearrangement joins TRBV29-1 to TRBJ2-5; the match to TRBD1 covers 9 bases. Gene TRBJ2-7 matches the end of the DNA better, so the J call may be wrong. Germline CDR1 and CDR2: SQVTM and ANQGSEA. The CDR3 has 14 residues. The CDR3 here is CSFCSGQGLDEQYF. The CDR3 region has the DNA TGCAGCTTTTGTTCGGGACAGGGATTAGACGAGCAGTACTTC.

The V and J genes are TRBV29-1 and TRBJ1-3; D gene uncertain. The CDR3 length is 13 residues. Trimming removed 4 bases from V and 0 bases from J, with 7 bases in between. Germline lookup yields CDR1 SQVTM and CDR2 ANQGSEA. The DNA for the CDR3 is TGCAGCGTTGCCCTCCTCTCTGGAAACACCATATATTTT. Translating it yields CSVALLSGNTIYF. The full variable domain, in which reference TRBV29-1 and TRBJ1-3 provide the parts outside the CDR3, is SAVISQKPSRDICQRGTSLTIQCQVDSQVTMMFWYRQQPGQSLTLIATANQGSEATYESGFVIDKFPISRPNLTFSTLTVSNMSPEDSSIYLCSVALLSGNTIYFGEGSWLTVV.

This clonotype was counted at least ten times. This chain joins TRBV4-2 and TRBJ2-4; D not certain. V shed 0 bases and J shed 0 bases, with 9 bases lying between them. Germline V gene lookup returns CDR1 LGHNA and CDR2 YNFKEQ. CDR3 size: 16 residues. Here the CDR3 DNA reads TGTGCCAGCAGCCAAGATCTTACCTTAGCCAAAAACATTCAGTACTTC. It codes for CASSQDLTLAKNIQYF.

This clonotype was detected ten times or more. The CDR3 DNA sequence: TGCGCCAGCAGCTTGCTCTCCTTAAGAGATACGCAGTATTTT. Translating it yields CASSLLSLRDTQYF. The chain recombines TRBV5-1 with TRBJ2-3; no reliable D call. With 1 base removed from V and 5 bases from J, the gap between germline ends came to 11 bases. CDR1 and CDR2 from the germline V gene are SGHRS and YFSETQ. CDR3 length equals 14 residues.